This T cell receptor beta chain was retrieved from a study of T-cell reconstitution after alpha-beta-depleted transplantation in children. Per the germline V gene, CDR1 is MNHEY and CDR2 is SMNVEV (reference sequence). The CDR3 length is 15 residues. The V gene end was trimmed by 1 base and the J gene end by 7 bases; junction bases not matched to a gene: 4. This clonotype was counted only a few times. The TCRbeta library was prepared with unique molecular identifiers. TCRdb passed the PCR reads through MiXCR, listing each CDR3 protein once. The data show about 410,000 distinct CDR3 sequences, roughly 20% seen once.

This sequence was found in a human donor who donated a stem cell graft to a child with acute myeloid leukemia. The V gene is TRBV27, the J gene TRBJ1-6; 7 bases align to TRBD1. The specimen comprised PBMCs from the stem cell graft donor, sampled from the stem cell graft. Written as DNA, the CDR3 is TGTGCCAGCAGTTTATGGGACAGACAAAATTCACCCCTCCACTTT. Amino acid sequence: CASSLWDRQNSPLHF.